This entry features one T cell receptor (beta chain) sequence. This specimen belongs to a study of blood T cell repertoires in COVID-19. Study details: The United States, Italy and Spain were the sources of the acute and convalescent COVID-19 samples. T cells, B-cell-depleted T cells, or PBMCs supplied cDNA or gDNA.

The method was immunoSEQ multiplex PCR; TCRdb's version includes in-frame clones alone and lacks a portion of them. Here the sample spans roughly 45,000 clones, about 92% being singletons. This CDR3 has 14 amino acids. V shed 6 bases and J 4 bases; nucleotides not matched to a gene: 1. Germline CDR1 is MDHEN and CDR2 is SYDVKM. The receptor was derived from a man in his 70s with active COVID-19. The rearrangement uses TRBV28 and TRBJ2-2, with TRBD2 matching 11 bases. The sample consisted of peripheral blood. The CDR3 reads CASRTSGGTGELFF. The CDR3 DNA reads TGTGCCAGCAGAACTAGCGGGGGCACCGGGGAGCTGTTTTTT. The complete variable domain, with remaining parts taken from reference TRBV28 and TRBJ2-2, reads DVKVTQSSRYLVKRTGEKVFLECVQDMDHENMFWYRQDPGLGLRLIYFSYDVKMKEKGDIPEGYSVSREKKERFSLILESASTNQTSMYLCASRTSGGTGELFFGEGSRLTVL.